This T cell receptor (beta chain) comes out of a study of human thymus T cells. V shed 2 bases and J shed 1 base, with 8 bases lying between them. This CDR3 is 15 amino acids long. CDR1 and CDR2 from the germline V gene are MNHEY and SMNVEV (reference sequence). Profiled with immunoSEQ multiplex PCR; TCRdb holds only in-frame clones, not every one. The sample includes around 45,000 clones, approximately 95% of them seen just once. The table lists this clone with a count of one. Its target is unknown. Healthy Finnish infants undergoing corrective surgery for congenital heart defects were used as donors. A roughly 0.45-1 mL peripheral blood aliquot was taken intraoperatively from four of eight donors. No fixed cell number was used; all available blood leukocytes supplied DNA. Whole-study findings and limits: Thymic and blood repertoires appeared to show biased V and J gene usage.

The V gene is TRBV27, the J gene TRBJ2-2, with D maybe TRBD2 (5 bases). The sequenced sample was blood. This clonotype was sampled from a girl less than two years old with a congenital heart defect but otherwise immunologically healthy. CDR3 DNA: TGTGCCAGCAGTTTACTCGCGGGGAACACCGGGGAGCTGTTTTTT. Its translation is CASSLLAGNTGELFF.